Presented here are 19 T cell receptor beta chains from one specimen sequenced in a study of blood T cell repertoires in COVID-19 (dated by TCRdb to about 2020). The library was obtained by the immunoSEQ multiplex PCR assay. Drawn from immuneACCESS, this table holds only the in-frame rearrangements with V and J called that TCRdb kept. Clones are partly lost; checked studies trace under half to an unresolved V gene and leave the rest unexplained. In this sample the table shows 250,000 to 300,000 clones, about 89% of which occur a single time. The ten most abundant clones make up approximately 1.3% of the sample. Material for sequencing was PBMCs or T cells enriched from blood (not recorded which). These receptors came from a human donor in a cohort exposed to, infected with or recovered from COVID-19 (not recorded which). The donor label of this sample is uncertain.

This clone was observed a few times. V is TRBV7-3 and J is TRBJ2-3, with 8 nucleotides matching TRBD1. This CDR3 is 14 amino acids long. V dropped 6 bases and J dropped 0; count of bases not matched to a gene: 2. Germline V gene lookup returns CDR1 SGHTA and CDR2 FQGTGA. Here the CDR3 reads CASRQGASTDTQYF. CDR3 DNA sequence: TGTGCCAGCAGGCAGGGGGCTAGCACAGATACGCAGTATTTT.

CDR3 bases: TGTGCCAGTAGTAGGACAGGGGGCTCTGGGGCCAACGTCCTGACTTTC. Its translation is CASSRTGGSGANVLTF. The chain couples TRBV19 to TRBJ2-6, with TRBD1 matching 10 bases. Germline V gene data show CDR1 as LNHDA and CDR2 as SQIVND (reference sequence). The ends lost 4 bases at V and 0 bases at J; junction bases unmatched: 0. The CDR3 is made up of 16 amino acids.

The V and J genes are TRBV7-2 and TRBJ1-1; D gene uncertain. The CDR3 is 15 residues long. Germline CDR1 and CDR2: SGHTA and FQGNSA. Trimming stripped 1 base from V and 1 base from J, with 10 bases between. CDR3 region: CASSLVAAGNTEAFF. The CDR3 region has the DNA TGTGCCAGCAGCTTAGTGGCGGCCGGGAACACTGAAGCTTTCTTT.

The chain links TRBV12-3 or TRBV12-4 to TRBJ1-1; D not resolved. The CDR3 is 13 residues long. V was shortened by 2 bases and J by 1 base, with 5 bases between the two germline ends. CDR3 DNA: TGTGCCAGCAGTTTACACGGGAACACTGAAGCTTTCTTT. Translated, it gives CASSLHGNTEAFF.

The V call is TRBV24-1, the J call TRBJ1-2, with TRBD1 matching 9 bases. The V gene's germline CDR1 is KGHDR and CDR2 SFDVKD. J lost 5 bases, V lost 1 base, and 1 base had no gene match. This CDR3 is 14 amino acids long. The CDR3: CATSDFDRGYGYTF. Written as DNA, the CDR3 is TGTGCCACCAGTGATTTCGACAGGGGGTATGGCTACACCTTC.

This clone has a single count. Distinct nucleotide sequences in the sample also encode this CDR3. The chain joins TRBV19 to TRBJ1-4; D uncertain. V lost 1 base and J lost 4, with 7 bases in between. CDR3 length: 14 residues. Germline V CDR1 and CDR2: LNHDA, SQIVND (reference sequence). The CDR3 here is CASSIGGNNEKLFF. CDR3 nucleotides: TGTGCCAGTAGTATAGGAGGGAATAATGAAAAACTGTTTTTT. The variable domain in full, with the rest retrieved from reference TRBV19 and TRBJ1-4, is DGGITQSPKYLFRKEGQNVTLSCEQNLNHDAMYWYRQDPGQGLRLIYYSQIVNDFQKGDIAEGYSVSREKKESFPLTVTSAQKNPTAFYLCASSIGGNNEKLFFGSGTQLSVL.

Only one count was recorded for this clone. The rearrangement links TRBV5-1 to TRBJ2-3; 7 bases line up with TRBD2. The CDR3 is 18 residues long. In germline, CDR1 is SGHRS, CDR2 YFSETQ. J gave up 0 bases and V 3 bases, and 13 bases lay outside the gene matches. The CDR3 DNA sequence: TGCGCCAGCAGCTCCCGCCCCACTAGCGCCTTTAGCACAGATACGCAGTATTTT. Its protein product is CASSSRPTSAFSTDTQYF.

This clone appeared a single time. J is TRBJ1-2 and V is TRBV5-4, with 7 bases lining up with TRBD1. The CDR3 is 14 residues long. Germline V gene sequence: CDR1 SGHNT, CDR2 YYREEE (reference sequence). J was trimmed by 8 bases and V by 2 bases; bases with no gene match: 9. The chain's CDR3 is CASSFVGQLWGYTF. The DNA for the CDR3 is TGTGCCAGCAGCTTCGTGGGACAGCTATGGGGCTACACCTTC. Looking up the rest from reference TRBV5-4 and TRBJ1-2 gives the full variable domain: ETGVTQSPTHLIKTRGQQVTLRCSSQSGHNTVSWYQQALGQGPQFIFQYYREEENGRGNFPPRFSGLQFPNYSSELNVNALELDDSALYLCASSFVGQLWGYTFGSGTRLTVV.

This sequence joins TRBV3-1 (or the pseudogene TRBV3-2) and TRBJ1-5, with TRBD1 identical over 7 bases. Trimming took 4 bases from V and 3 from J; bases not matched to a gene: 6. The CDR3 sequence is 15 residues long. Germline CDR1 is LGHDT and CDR2 is YNNKEL (reference sequence). CDR3 loop: CASSPGGGFNQPQHF. CDR3 nucleotide sequence: TGTGCCAGCAGCCCAGGGGGTGGGTTCAATCAGCCCCAGCATTTT.

The chain's CDR3 is CAWLIRAGGSDTQYF. CDR3 bases: TGTGCCTGGCTGATCCGAGCGGGGGGATCGGATACGCAGTATTTT. This sequence joins TRBV30 and TRBJ2-3, with TRBD2 matching 9 bases. The V gene end was trimmed by 5 bases and the J gene end by 6 bases; junction bases not matched to a gene: 12. The CDR3 sequence is 15 residues long. From germline, CDR1 is GTSNPN and CDR2 SVGIG (reference sequence).

This clone was detected a few times. The J gene is TRBJ2-7, the V gene TRBV2; D possibly corresponds to TRBD1 (5 bases). Germline values: CDR1 SNHLY, CDR2 FYNNEI. Between the trimmed V and J ends, which lost 5 bases and 3 bases, there was a span of 23 bases. The CDR3 has 17 residues. CDR3 sequence: CASSRLSQGRPDYEQYF. The CDR3 DNA reads as TGTGCCAGCAGTCGTTTGAGTCAGGGCAGGCCTGACTACGAGCAGTACTTC.

The genes are TRBV7-3 and TRBJ2-7; 8 nucleotides match TRBD1. V dropped 3 bases and J dropped 4; count of bases not matched to a gene: 2. The CDR3 consists of 13 residues. Germline-derived CDR1 and CDR2 are SGHTA and FQGTGA. In DNA form, the CDR3 reads TGTGCCAGCAGCTTGGACAGGGCATACGAGCAGTACTTC. This encodes CASSLDRAYEQYF.

The chain couples TRBV11-3 to TRBJ1-4; D unclear. From germline, CDR1 is SGHNT and CDR2 YENEEA. V was shortened by 7 bases and J by 6 bases, with 9 bases between the two germline ends. The CDR3 is 12 amino acids. The CDR3 reads CASTPEDEKLFF. DNA for the CDR3: TGTGCCAGCACCCCAGAGGATGAAAAACTGTTTTTT.

The V call is TRBV13, the J call TRBJ2-1; D gene uncertain. V lost 6 bases to trimming and J lost 8 bases, with 14 bases between them. Germline lookup yields CDR1 PRHDT and CDR2 FYEKMQ (reference sequence). This CDR3 contains 13 residues. This CDR3 reads CASSSEPRDEQFF. The CDR3, as DNA: TGTGCCAGCAGTTCGGAGCCCCGGGATGAGCAGTTCTTC.

The V and J genes are TRBV9 and TRBJ2-7; D not certain. Trimming removed 0 bases from V and 2 bases from J, with 6 bases in between. The CDR3 covers 13 residues. In germline, CDR1 is SGDLS, CDR2 YYNGEE. The CDR3: CASSVGLTYEQYF. The CDR3 DNA reads as TGTGCCAGCAGCGTAGGACTTACCTACGAGCAGTACTTC.

The chain carries TRBV7-2 and TRBJ1-2; D remains unclear. V was pared by 4 bases and J by 8 bases, with 11 bases between. Germline assignment: CDR1 SGHTA and CDR2 FQGNSA. The CDR3 loop spans 12 amino acids. The CDR3 here is CASSSSETGYTF. In nucleotides, the CDR3 is TGTGCCAGCAGCTCCTCGGAGACGGGCTACACCTTC. Looking up the rest from reference TRBV7-2 and TRBJ1-2 gives the full variable domain: GAGVSQSPSNKVTEKGKDVELRCDPISGHTALYWYRQSLGQGLEFLIYFQGNSAPDKSGLPSDRFSAERTGGSVSTLTIQRTQQEDSAVYLCASSSSETGYTFGSGTRLTVV.

This clone was found a few times. The rearrangement links TRBV7-5 to TRBJ2-6; the table assigns TRBD1, which was not confirmed against the DNA. TRBV7-5 constitutes a pseudogene. This CDR3 region has 20 residues. The DNA for the CDR3 is TGTGCCAGACAGGGTCCCGTAGGGTCTGATAGAGGCTCTGGGGCCAACGTCCTGACTTTC. It codes for CARQGPVGSDRGSGANVLTF.

CDR3 nucleotide sequence: TGTGCCAGCAGTTACTGTGACAGGGGTGCTTTCTTT. Protein: CASSYCDRGAFF. The rearrangement uses TRBV6-5 and TRBJ1-1; 8 bases match TRBD1. Germline V gene data show CDR1 as MNHEY and CDR2 as SVGAGI. The trim removed 1 base at V and 11 bases at J, leaving 3 bases unmatched. This CDR3 spans 12 amino acids.

V usage is TRBV25-1 and J usage is TRBJ1-1, with 8 bases lining up with TRBD1. The CDR3 has 14 residues. Trimming cost V 6 bases and J 4 bases; bases outside gene matches: 7. Germline V gene sequence: CDR1 MGHDK, CDR2 SYGVNS. The CDR3 protein is CASSSQDRATEAFF. CDR3 nucleotides: TGTGCCAGCAGCAGCCAGGACAGGGCCACTGAAGCTTTCTTT. The entire variable domain, with the rest obtained from reference TRBV25-1 and TRBJ1-1, is as follows: EADIYQTPRYLVIGTGKKITLECSQTMGHDKMYWYQQDPGMELHLIHYSYGVNSTEKGDLSSESTVSRIRTEHFPLTLESARPSHTSQYLCASSSQDRATEAFFGQGTRLTVV.